The T cell receptor (beta chain) described here comes from a study of monozygotic twins with inflammatory bowel disease (dated by TCRdb to 2018 to 2020). In the study overall: A total of about 28 monozygotic twin pairs were included in the full study, comprising nine German pairs (four IBD-concordant, five IBD-discordant) and 19 IBD-discordant Danish pairs. The search for disease-associated traits relied mainly on comparing IBD patients with their genetically identical healthy co-twins within discordant pairs. Each individual had, on average, about 151 000 unique TCRalpha sequences and 181 000 unique TCRbeta sequences available for analysis.

The germline V gene sets CDR1 to MNHEY and CDR2 to SVGEGT. The CDR3 starts with the cysteine, ends with the phenylalanine, and has 15 residues. There is no recorded DNA. On this clonotype: Its antigen is unknown.

The study at large found these results: Because patients were on differing immunosuppressive treatments, the repertoires may have picked up extra background noise and inter-individual variability. The results gave no support for a single strong signal or clonotype linked to IBD. The analysis was unable to tell different T cell subtypes apart. Measured by the inverse Simpson index, TCRbeta repertoire diversity was lower in IBD patients than in their healthy co-twins. Fewer clonotypes were shared with other individuals by IBD patients than by healthy twins, most markedly in patients showing signs of disease activity. No difference in repertoire similarity was observed between concordant and discordant twins, possibly owing to limited statistical power.

Libraries were prepared through 5' RACE. For each TCR library, approximately 3,700 ng of total RNA was used. For each sample, cDNA synthesis was carried out in eight separate reactions using SMARTScribe reverse transcriptase. During cDNA synthesis, unique molecular identifiers containing a 6-nucleotide sample barcode were introduced by template switching. TCRalpha and TCRbeta cDNA was amplified by two nested PCRs of approximately 17 and 9 cycles, with bead purification after each PCR. Before amplification, the cDNA was both treated with uracil DNA-glycosylase and purified with the QIAquick PCR purification kit. In the second PCR, Illumina TruSeq-compatible adapters and sample-specific barcodes were added. Library quality and concentration were checked on TapeStation and Qubit, and libraries were pooled at approximately 4.7 ng each. Sequencing of the pooled libraries was done on an Illumina HiSeq2500 single-index Rapid Run using custom sequencing primers and 2 x 100 bp reads. On the study's bioinformatics: MiGEC version 1.2.6 was used for UMI-based consensus assembly to correct PCR and sequencing errors. MiXCR version 2.1.1 was used to carry out V(D)J alignment, clonotype assembly and CDR3 extraction. Gene usage, clonotype sharing and MAIT/NKT TCR abundance were normalised by analysing the top 1000, 10 000 and 20 000 clonotypes per sample. After downsampling to 27 000 UMIs, diversity was calculated as the inverse Simpson index using the vegan R package. Paired Mann-Whitney U tests were applied to discordant twin pairs, with Benjamini-Hochberg correction for multiple testing. TCRdb reprocessed the reads, reporting each CDR3 protein sequence once and no DNA. In this record, the V and J calls reflect TCRdb's handling and not the investigators' own analysis. This sample's table has entries for about 380,000 distinct CDR3 sequences. Around 2.6% of the sample lies in the top ten.

From each donor, a roughly 2.5 ml peripheral blood sample was drawn into PAXgene tubes and stored at -80 degrees C. Without T cell sorting, total RNA was isolated from whole blood using the PAXgene blood miRNA kit on an automated QIAcube. Peripheral blood from monozygotic twin pairs who were concordant or discordant for inflammatory bowel disease underwent deep TCRalpha and TCRbeta repertoire profiling using unique molecular barcoding. Smoking habits were recorded for all twin pairs, with individuals classified as current, former or never smokers. The chain joins TRBV6-2 or TRBV6-3 to TRBJ2-1; the TCRdb D gene call, TRBD2, has no DNA to confirm it. This TCR was sampled from a human donor with ulcerative colitis or Crohn's disease, or a healthy co-twin of an affected twin (not recorded which). Sequenced sample: blood. This receptor carries the CDR3 CASTLTSGGYNEQFF.